The sequence of this TCR beta chain was determined in a study of control samples from healthy donors and cancer patients. This clone was seen only once. The method was immunoSEQ multiplex PCR; TCRdb's version includes in-frame clones alone and lacks a portion of them. Of about 130,000 clones listed, roughly 94% are singletons. The length of the CDR3 is 13 residues. Trimming took off 5 bases at V and 10 bases at J, with 12 bases between the two ends. Germline CDR1 MNHEY, CDR2 SMNVEV (reference sequence). The V and J genes are TRBV27 and TRBJ1-6, with D tentatively TRBD1 (6 bases). The sample was PBMCs. The receptor was isolated from a man in his 60s with colorectal cancer. CDR3 in amino acids: CASSHGQSSPLHF. The CDR3 DNA is TGTGCCAGCAGTCACGGACAGTCCTCACCCCTCCACTTT.